This TCR beta chain was recorded in a study of cytomegalovirus exposure and HLA in healthy donors. Findings and caveats of the study: While the bulk of TCR sequences proved rare, some public TCRs turned up in many donors. Cytomegalovirus-associated TCR beta chains were listed, numbering 164. Under in vitro conditions, three CMV-associated chains were confirmed as specific for CMV antigens.

To note about this clone: Its target is not known.

This CDR3 has 13 amino acids. With 5 bases removed from V and 9 bases from J, the gap between germline ends came to 15 bases. Germline V gene sequence: CDR1 SGHDT, CDR2 YYEEEE. The donors were members of the 120-subject validation cohort (separate from the roughly 670-subject first cohort). Profiled with immunoSEQ multiplex PCR; TCRdb holds only in-frame clones, not every one. The sample holds roughly 330,000 clones; approximately 86% are singletons and the top ten take approximately 1.1%. V and J are TRBV5-6 and TRBJ2-1, with D possibly being TRBD1 (5 bases). Sequencing used PBMCs. This TCR derives from a woman aged 25 to 39 in good health and CMV-seropositive. In DNA, the CDR3 is TGTGCCAGCAGTTATCTAGGCGACAGTGAGCAGTTCTTC. This codes for CASSYLGDSEQFF.